The entry below describes one TCR beta chain. This sample was taken from a study of blood T cell repertoires in COVID-19. The overall study: The analysed material was cDNA or gDNA that came from T cells, B-cell-depleted T cells, or PBMCs.

Some clones are missing from TCRdb's copy, which holds only in-frame ones; the method was immunoSEQ multiplex PCR. Seen here are 110,000 or so clones, roughly 76% observed once, and the top ten hold roughly 9.4%. Germline CDR1 LNHDA, CDR2 SQIVND (reference sequence). Trimming stripped 7 bases from V and 11 bases from J, with 12 bases between. The CDR3 length is 11 residues. Specimen: peripheral blood. The J gene is TRBJ2-1, the V gene TRBV19; weak D call: TRBD2 (6 bases). The receptor was isolated from a woman aged 70-85 years with acute or convalescent COVID-19. The CDR3: CASNIGGKQFF. DNA of the CDR3: TGTGCCAGTAATATCGGAGGGAAGCAGTTCTTC.